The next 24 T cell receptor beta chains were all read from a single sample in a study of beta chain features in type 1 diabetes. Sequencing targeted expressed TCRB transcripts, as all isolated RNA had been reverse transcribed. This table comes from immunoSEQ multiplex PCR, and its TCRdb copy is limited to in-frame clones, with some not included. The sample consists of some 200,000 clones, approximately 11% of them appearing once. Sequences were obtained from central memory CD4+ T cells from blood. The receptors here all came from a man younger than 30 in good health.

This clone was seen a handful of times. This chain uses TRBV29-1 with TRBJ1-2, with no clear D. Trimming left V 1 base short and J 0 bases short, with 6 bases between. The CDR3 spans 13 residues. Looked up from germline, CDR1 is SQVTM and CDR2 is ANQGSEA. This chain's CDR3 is CSVEVGANYGYTF. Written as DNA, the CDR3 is TGCAGCGTTGAAGTCGGGGCTAACTATGGCTACACCTTC.

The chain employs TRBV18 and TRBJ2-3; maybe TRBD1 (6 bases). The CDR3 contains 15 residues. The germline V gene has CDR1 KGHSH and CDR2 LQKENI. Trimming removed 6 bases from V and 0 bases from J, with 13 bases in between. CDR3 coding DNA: TGTGCCAGCTCCAGGACAGCCCCAAGCACAGATACGCAGTATTTT. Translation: CASSRTAPSTDTQYF. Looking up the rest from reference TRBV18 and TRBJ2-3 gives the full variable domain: NAGVMQNPRHLVRRRGQEARLRCSPMKGHSHVYWYRQLPEEGLKFMVYLQKENIIDESGMPKERFSAEFPKEGPSILRIQQVVRGDSAAYFCASSRTAPSTDTQYFGPGTRLTVL.

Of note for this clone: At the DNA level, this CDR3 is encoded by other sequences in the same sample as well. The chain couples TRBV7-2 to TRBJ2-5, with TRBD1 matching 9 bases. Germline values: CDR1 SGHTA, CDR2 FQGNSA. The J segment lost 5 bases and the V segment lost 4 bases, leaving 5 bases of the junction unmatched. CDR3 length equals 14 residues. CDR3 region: CASSSTGGEETQYF. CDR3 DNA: TGTGCCAGCAGCTCGACAGGGGGGGAGGAGACCCAGTACTTC. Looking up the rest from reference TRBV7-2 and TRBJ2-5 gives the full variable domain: GAGVSQSPSNKVTEKGKDVELRCDPISGHTALYWYRQSLGQGLEFLIYFQGNSAPDKSGLPSDRFSAERTGGSVSTLTIQRTQQEDSAVYLCASSSTGGEETQYFGPGTRLLVL.

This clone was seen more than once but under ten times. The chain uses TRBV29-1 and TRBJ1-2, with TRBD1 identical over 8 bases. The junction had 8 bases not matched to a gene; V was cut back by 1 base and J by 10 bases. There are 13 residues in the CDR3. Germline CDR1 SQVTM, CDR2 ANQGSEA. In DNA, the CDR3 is TGCAGCGTTGAAGGGACAGGGTCAGTGGCCTACACCTTC. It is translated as CSVEGTGSVAYTF.

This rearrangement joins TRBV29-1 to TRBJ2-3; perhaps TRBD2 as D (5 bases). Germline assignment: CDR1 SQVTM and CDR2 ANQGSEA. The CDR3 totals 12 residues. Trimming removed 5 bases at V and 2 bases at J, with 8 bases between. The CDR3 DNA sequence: TGCAGCGTTCACCGGGACACAGATACGCAGTATTTT. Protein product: CSVHRDTDTQYF.

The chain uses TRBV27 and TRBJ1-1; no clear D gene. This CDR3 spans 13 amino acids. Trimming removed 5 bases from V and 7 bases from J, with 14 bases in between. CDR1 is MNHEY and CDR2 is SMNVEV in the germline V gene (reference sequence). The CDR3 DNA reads TGTGCCAGCAGTAAGAGGGAAAGCGGTGAAGCTTTCTTT. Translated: CASSKRESGEAFF.

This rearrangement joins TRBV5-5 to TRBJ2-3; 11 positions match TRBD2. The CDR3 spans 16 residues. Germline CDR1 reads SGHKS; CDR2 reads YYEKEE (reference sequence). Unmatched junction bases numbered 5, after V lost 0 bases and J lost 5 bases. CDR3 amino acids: CASSLVLAGAIDTQYF. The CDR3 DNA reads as TGTGCCAGCAGCTTGGTACTAGCGGGAGCCATAGATACGCAGTATTTT.

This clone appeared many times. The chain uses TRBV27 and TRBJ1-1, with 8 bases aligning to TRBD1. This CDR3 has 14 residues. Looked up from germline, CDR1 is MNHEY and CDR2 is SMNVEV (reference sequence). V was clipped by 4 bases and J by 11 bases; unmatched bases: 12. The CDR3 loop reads CASSSIRQGRWAFF. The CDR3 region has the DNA TGTGCCAGCAGTTCCATCAGACAGGGGAGGTGGGCTTTCTTT.

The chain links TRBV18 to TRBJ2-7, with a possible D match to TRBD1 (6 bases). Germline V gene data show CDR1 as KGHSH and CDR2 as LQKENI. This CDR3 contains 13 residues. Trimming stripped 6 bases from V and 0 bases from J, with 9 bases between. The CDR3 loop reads CASSRDNSYEQYF. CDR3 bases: TGTGCCAGCTCCCGGGACAACTCCTACGAGCAGTACTTC.

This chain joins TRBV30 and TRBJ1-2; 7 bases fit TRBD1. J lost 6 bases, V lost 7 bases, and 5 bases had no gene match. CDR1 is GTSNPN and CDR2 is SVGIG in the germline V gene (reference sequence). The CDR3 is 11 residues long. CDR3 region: CASFRGDGYTF. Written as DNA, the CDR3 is TGTGCCTCCTTCAGGGGGGATGGCTACACCTTC.

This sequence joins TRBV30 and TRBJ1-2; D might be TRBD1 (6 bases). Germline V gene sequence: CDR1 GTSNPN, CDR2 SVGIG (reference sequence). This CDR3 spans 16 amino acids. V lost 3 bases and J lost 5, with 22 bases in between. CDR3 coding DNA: TGTGCCTGGAGCGAGGGGTTTGGACAGCCCAAGTATGGCTACACCTTC. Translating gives CAWSEGFGQPKYGYTF.

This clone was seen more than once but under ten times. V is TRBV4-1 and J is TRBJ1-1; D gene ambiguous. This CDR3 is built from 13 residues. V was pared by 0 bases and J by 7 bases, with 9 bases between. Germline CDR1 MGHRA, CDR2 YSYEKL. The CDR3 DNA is TGCGCCAGCAGCCAAGAACGAGCGCTTGAAGCTTTCTTT. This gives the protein CASSQERALEAFF.

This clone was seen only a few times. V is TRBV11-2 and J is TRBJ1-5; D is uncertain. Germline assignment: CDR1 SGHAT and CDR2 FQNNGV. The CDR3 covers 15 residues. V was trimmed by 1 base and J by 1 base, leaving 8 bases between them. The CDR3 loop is CASSLVGWSNQPQHF. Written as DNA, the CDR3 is TGTGCCAGCAGCTTAGTGGGATGGAGCAATCAGCCCCAGCATTTT.

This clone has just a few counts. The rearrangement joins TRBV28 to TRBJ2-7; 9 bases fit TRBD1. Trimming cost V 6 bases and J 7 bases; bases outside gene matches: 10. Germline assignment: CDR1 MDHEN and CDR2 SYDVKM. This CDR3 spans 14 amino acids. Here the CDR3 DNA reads TGTGCCAGCAGATGGTCCGGGACAGGGTTAGAGCAGTACTTC. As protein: CASRWSGTGLEQYF.

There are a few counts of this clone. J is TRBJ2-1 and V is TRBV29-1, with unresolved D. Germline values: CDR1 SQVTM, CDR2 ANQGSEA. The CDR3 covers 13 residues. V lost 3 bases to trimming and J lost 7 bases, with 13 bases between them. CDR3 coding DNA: TGCAGCGTTGACGAGCCGGTCCGAAATGAGCAGTTCTTC. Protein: CSVDEPVRNEQFF.

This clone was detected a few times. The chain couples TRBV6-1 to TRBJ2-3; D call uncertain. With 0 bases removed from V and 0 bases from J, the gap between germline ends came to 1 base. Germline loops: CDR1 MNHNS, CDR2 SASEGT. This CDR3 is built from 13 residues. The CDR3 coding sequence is TGTGCCAGCAGTGAAGCGAGCACAGATACGCAGTATTTT. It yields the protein CASSEASTDTQYF.

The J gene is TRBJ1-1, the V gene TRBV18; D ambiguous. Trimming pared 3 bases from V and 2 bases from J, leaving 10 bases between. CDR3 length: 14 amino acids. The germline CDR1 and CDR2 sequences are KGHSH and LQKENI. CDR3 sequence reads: CASSPKADNTEAFF. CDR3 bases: TGTGCCAGCTCACCCAAAGCGGACAACACTGAAGCTTTCTTT.

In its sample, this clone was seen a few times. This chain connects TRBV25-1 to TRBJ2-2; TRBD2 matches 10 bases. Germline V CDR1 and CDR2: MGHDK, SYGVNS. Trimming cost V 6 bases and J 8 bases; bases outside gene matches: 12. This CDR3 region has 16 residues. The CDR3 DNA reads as TGTGCCAGCAGCGCCCGGGGGACTAGCGCCGTTGGGGAGCTGTTTTTT. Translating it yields CASSARGTSAVGELFF. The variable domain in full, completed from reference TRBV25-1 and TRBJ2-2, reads EADIYQTPRYLVIGTGKKITLECSQTMGHDKMYWYQQDPGMELHLIHYSYGVNSTEKGDLSSESTVSRIRTEHFPLTLESARPSHTSQYLCASSARGTSAVGELFFGEGSRLTVL.

CDR3 DNA: TGCGCCAGCAGCTTGGCCCCAAGTCCCTCCTACAATGAGCAGTTCTTC. Amino acids: CASSLAPSPSYNEQFF. The genes are TRBV5-1 and TRBJ2-1; no clear D gene. V lost 0 bases to trimming and J lost 0 bases, with 10 bases between them. Germline V CDR1 and CDR2: SGHRS, YFSETQ. This CDR3 is 16 amino acids long.

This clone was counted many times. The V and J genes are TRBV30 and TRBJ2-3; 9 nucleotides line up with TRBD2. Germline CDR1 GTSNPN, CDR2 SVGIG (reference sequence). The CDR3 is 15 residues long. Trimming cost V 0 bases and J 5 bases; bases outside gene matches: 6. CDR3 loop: CAWSVGLAGKDTQYF. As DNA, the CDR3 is TGTGCCTGGAGTGTAGGGCTAGCGGGAAAAGATACGCAGTATTTT.

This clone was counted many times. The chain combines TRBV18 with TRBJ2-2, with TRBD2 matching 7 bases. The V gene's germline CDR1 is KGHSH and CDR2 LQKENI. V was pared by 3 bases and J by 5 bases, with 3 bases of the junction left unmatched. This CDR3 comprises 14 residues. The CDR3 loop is CASSPNGGTGELFF. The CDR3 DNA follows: TGTGCCAGCTCACCCAACGGGGGGACCGGGGAGCTGTTTTTT.

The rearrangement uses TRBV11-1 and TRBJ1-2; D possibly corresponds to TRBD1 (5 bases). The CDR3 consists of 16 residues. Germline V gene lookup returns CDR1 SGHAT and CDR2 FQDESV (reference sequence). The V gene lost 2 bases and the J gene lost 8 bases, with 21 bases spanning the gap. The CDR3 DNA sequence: TGTGCCAGCAGCTTAAGCCCGACAGCCTCGCGTTACGGCTACACCTTC. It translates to CASSLSPTASRYGYTF. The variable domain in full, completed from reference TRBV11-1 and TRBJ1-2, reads EAEVAQSPRYKITEKSQAVAFWCDPISGHATLYWYRQILGQGPELLVQFQDESVVDDSQLPKDRFSAERLKGVDSTLKIQPAELGDSAMYLCASSLSPTASRYGYTFGSGTRLTVV.

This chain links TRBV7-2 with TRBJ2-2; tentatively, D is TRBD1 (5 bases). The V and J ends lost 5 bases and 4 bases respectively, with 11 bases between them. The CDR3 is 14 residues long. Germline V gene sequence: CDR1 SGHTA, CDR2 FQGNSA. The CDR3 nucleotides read TGTGCCAGCAGCCCTGGACACGGCACCGGGGAGCTGTTTTTT. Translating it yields CASSPGHGTGELFF.

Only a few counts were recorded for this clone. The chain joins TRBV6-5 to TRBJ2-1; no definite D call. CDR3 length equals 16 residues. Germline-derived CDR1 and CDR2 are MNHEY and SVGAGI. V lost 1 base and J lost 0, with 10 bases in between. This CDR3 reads CASSYLGGSSYNEQFF. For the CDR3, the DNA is TGTGCCAGCAGTTACTTGGGTGGAAGCTCCTACAATGAGCAGTTCTTC.